This is a list of T cell receptor beta chains from one sample in a study of naive and memory T cell subsets. TCRdb itself ran the 5' RACE reads through MiXCR, one entry per CDR3 protein. The sample includes more than 45,000 distinct CDR3 sequences, 4.7% of them seen just once. The source of these receptors is a female donor in good health. The CDR3 runs from the conserved cysteine through the conserved F or W. Fields, in order: clone size, D gene, J gene, V gene, CDR3 DNA, CDR3 protein. The D gene is left open where the match is weak. Clone size is shown for a subset of rows, as once, few, many or a class of expanded clone.

clone size: many
D gene: -
J gene: TRBJ1-1
V gene: TRBV20-1
CDR3 DNA: TGCAGTGCTAGTGGAGTTATGGACAGGAACACTGAAGCTTTCTTT
CDR3 protein: CSASGVMDRNTEAFF

clone size: many
D gene: -
J gene: TRBJ2-7
V gene: TRBV6-2/TRBV6-3
CDR3 DNA: TGTGCCAGCAGTTACTCCGACAGGTTAAGCTACGAGCAGTACTTC
CDR3 protein: CASSYSDRLSYEQYF

clone size: many
D gene: -
J gene: TRBJ2-7
V gene: TRBV27
CDR3 DNA: TGTGCCAGCAGTTTGACTCATACCTACGAGCAGTACTTC
CDR3 protein: CASSLTHTYEQYF

clone size: many
D gene: -
J gene: TRBJ1-1
V gene: TRBV29-1
CDR3 DNA: TGCAGCGTTGATATTGGGGGGCACACTGAAGCTTTCTTT
CDR3 protein: CSVDIGGHTEAFF

clone size: many
D gene: -
J gene: TRBJ2-7
V gene: TRBV7-9
CDR3 DNA: TGTGCCAGCAGGTCTCCCTACGAGCAGTACTTC
CDR3 protein: CASRSPYEQYF

clone size: -
D gene: -
J gene: TRBJ1-3
V gene: TRBV28
CDR3 DNA: TGTGCCAGCCTAAGGGGGTTGAGTGCTGGAAACACCATATATTTT
CDR3 protein: CASLRGLSAGNTIYF

clone size: -
D gene: -
J gene: TRBJ2-7
V gene: TRBV7-2
CDR3 DNA: TGTGCCAGCAGCTTAGACTGCACCTACGAGCAGTACTTC
CDR3 protein: CASSLDCTYEQYF

clone size: many
D gene: TRBD1
J gene: TRBJ2-1
V gene: TRBV14
CDR3 DNA: TGTGCCAGCAGCCAAGATCGGGGACAGGGAAACGATGAGCAGTTCTTC
CDR3 protein: CASSQDRGQGNDEQFF

clone size: many
D gene: TRBD2
J gene: TRBJ2-3
V gene: TRBV29-1
CDR3 DNA: TGCAGCGTTGACAGTGGTTGGGCGGGAGGCACGCAGTATTTT
CDR3 protein: CSVDSGWAGGTQYF

clone size: many
D gene: TRBD2
J gene: TRBJ2-5
V gene: TRBV29-1
CDR3 DNA: TGCAGCGTTGACGGAAGCGGGAGTTGGGAGACCCAGTACTTC
CDR3 protein: CSVDGSGSWETQYF

clone size: -
D gene: -
J gene: TRBJ2-7
V gene: TRBV19
CDR3 DNA: TGTGCCAGTAGTAGGGACCCCGCGTACGAGCAGTACTTC
CDR3 protein: CASSRDPAYEQYF

clone size: few
D gene: -
J gene: TRBJ2-5
V gene: TRBV4-2
CDR3 DNA: TGTGCCAGCAGCCGTGTTAAGGAGACCCAGTACTTC
CDR3 protein: CASSRVKETQYF

clone size: many
D gene: -
J gene: TRBJ1-4
V gene: TRBV5-1
CDR3 DNA: TGCGCCAGCAGCTCGTCTCAGGCACAAAAACTGTTTTTT
CDR3 protein: CASSSSQAQKLFF

clone size: -
D gene: -
J gene: TRBJ2-3
V gene: TRBV7-8
CDR3 DNA: TGTGCCAGCAGCTCCGCTGACATACCAGATACGCAGTATTTT
CDR3 protein: CASSSADIPDTQYF

clone size: many
D gene: TRBD2
J gene: TRBJ2-4
V gene: TRBV20-1
CDR3 DNA: TGCAGTGCCCCTCCCTATTCGGGAGGTCGAGCCAAAAACATTCAGTACTTC
CDR3 protein: CSAPPYSGGRAKNIQYF

clone size: many
D gene: -
J gene: TRBJ2-3
V gene: TRBV7-9
CDR3 DNA: TGTGCCAGCAGCTCTGAGGCGGTCAGCACAGATACGCAGTATTTT
CDR3 protein: CASSSEAVSTDTQYF

clone size: many
D gene: -
J gene: TRBJ2-1
V gene: TRBV6-1
CDR3 DNA: TGTGCCAGCAGTATCGGCTACAATGAGCAGTTCTTC
CDR3 protein: CASSIGYNEQFF

clone size: many
D gene: -
J gene: TRBJ2-6
V gene: TRBV14
CDR3 DNA: TGTGCCAGCAGCCGACAGGGGAGGGTTGGGGCCAACGTCCTGACTTTC
CDR3 protein: CASSRQGRVGANVLTF

clone size: many
D gene: -
J gene: TRBJ2-2
V gene: TRBV28
CDR3 DNA: TGTGCCAGCAGTTTTAGTCCGGCGCTAAGGGAGCTGTTTTTT
CDR3 protein: CASSFSPALRELFF

clone size: many
D gene: TRBD2
J gene: TRBJ2-3
V gene: TRBV20-1
CDR3 DNA: TGCAGTGCTAGAGATGGGACTAGTCCAGATACGCAGTATTTT
CDR3 protein: CSARDGTSPDTQYF

clone size: -
D gene: TRBD1
J gene: TRBJ2-7
V gene: TRBV6-5
CDR3 DNA: TGTGCCAGCAGTTACTCCTGGCAGGGGGCCTACGAGCAGTACTTC
CDR3 protein: CASSYSWQGAYEQYF

clone size: many
D gene: -
J gene: TRBJ2-3
V gene: TRBV28
CDR3 DNA: TGTGCCAGCAGCCTCGGGCGGGGCCACACAGATACGCAGTATTTT
CDR3 protein: CASSLGRGHTDTQYF

clone size: many
D gene: -
J gene: TRBJ2-5
V gene: TRBV25-1
CDR3 DNA: TGTGCCAGCAGTGATCCGGGAGATGCTAAAATGGAGACCCAGTACTTC
CDR3 protein: CASSDPGDAKMETQYF

clone size: many
D gene: -
J gene: TRBJ2-1
V gene: TRBV5-6
CDR3 DNA: TGTGCCAGCAGCGCTAGAACCGAAGGGGGACTTATCTCCTACAATGAGCAGTTCTTC
CDR3 protein: CASSARTEGGLISYNEQFF

clone size: many
D gene: -
J gene: TRBJ2-3
V gene: TRBV20-1
CDR3 DNA: TGCAGTGCCAGGGTTCCCACAGATACGCAGTATTTT
CDR3 protein: CSARVPTDTQYF

clone size: many
D gene: TRBD1
J gene: TRBJ1-6
V gene: TRBV20-1
CDR3 DNA: TGCAGTGCTAGCCGCGGACAGGGCAATTCACCCCTCCACTTT
CDR3 protein: CSASRGQGNSPLHF

clone size: many
D gene: -
J gene: TRBJ2-3
V gene: TRBV5-1
CDR3 DNA: TGCGCCAGCAGCTTCACCGTCGTGGGGGGAGTCGTAGATACGCAGTATTTT
CDR3 protein: CASSFTVVGGVVDTQYF

clone size: -
D gene: -
J gene: TRBJ1-1
V gene: TRBV27
CDR3 DNA: TGTGCCAGCAGTTTTAAAGGGAGTAACACTGAAGCTTTCTTT
CDR3 protein: CASSFKGSNTEAFF

clone size: few
D gene: TRBD1
J gene: TRBJ2-5
V gene: TRBV7-2
CDR3 DNA: TGTGCCAGCAGCCCCAACAGGGGGCGAGAGACCCAGTACTTC
CDR3 protein: CASSPNRGRETQYF

clone size: many
D gene: TRBD1
J gene: TRBJ1-1
V gene: TRBV27
CDR3 DNA: TGTGCCAGCAGTGGTACAGGGGGACTGAACACTGAAGCTTTCTTT
CDR3 protein: CASSGTGGLNTEAFF

clone size: many
D gene: -
J gene: TRBJ1-5
V gene: TRBV29-1
CDR3 DNA: TGCAGCGCCACCACCCTGGGCCAGCCCCAGCATTTT
CDR3 protein: CSATTLGQPQHF

clone size: medium-sized
D gene: -
J gene: TRBJ2-7
V gene: TRBV7-2
CDR3 DNA: TGTGCCAGCAGCTCCCAGGCCTACGAGCAGTACTTC
CDR3 protein: CASSSQAYEQYF

clone size: many
D gene: -
J gene: TRBJ2-3
V gene: TRBV29-1
CDR3 DNA: TGCAGCGTGGATCGGACAGCGACAGATACGCAGTATTTT
CDR3 protein: CSVDRTATDTQYF

clone size: many
D gene: -
J gene: TRBJ1-3
V gene: TRBV12-3/TRBV12-4
CDR3 DNA: TGTGCCAGCAGTGTAGGACGGGCAAACACCATATATTTT
CDR3 protein: CASSVGRANTIYF

clone size: -
D gene: -
J gene: TRBJ2-1
V gene: TRBV29-1
CDR3 DNA: TGCAGCGTTTACACAGGGAAATCCTACAATGAGCAGTTCTTC
CDR3 protein: CSVYTGKSYNEQFF

clone size: many
D gene: TRBD2
J gene: TRBJ2-7
V gene: TRBV29-1
CDR3 DNA: TGCAGCTTTTGGGGAGCGGGGGGGTCCTACGAGCAGTACTTC
CDR3 protein: CSFWGAGGSYEQYF

clone size: many
D gene: TRBD1
J gene: TRBJ1-2
V gene: TRBV19
CDR3 DNA: TGTGCCAGTATCAACGATGCAGGGGGAAGCTCTGGCTACACCTTC
CDR3 protein: CASINDAGGSSGYTF

clone size: many
D gene: -
J gene: TRBJ1-2
V gene: TRBV19
CDR3 DNA: TGTGCCAGTAGTATGGACGTCCTTCGGACGGATCTCTATGGCTACACCTTC
CDR3 protein: CASSMDVLRTDLYGYTF

clone size: many
D gene: -
J gene: TRBJ2-7
V gene: TRBV4-3
CDR3 DNA: TGCGCCAGCAGCCAAGATCAGGGGAGCTCCTACGAGCAGTACTTC
CDR3 protein: CASSQDQGSSYEQYF

clone size: many
D gene: TRBD2
J gene: TRBJ2-1
V gene: TRBV28
CDR3 DNA: TGTGCCAGCAGTCCAGCGGGAGTCTGGAATGAGCAGTTCTTC
CDR3 protein: CASSPAGVWNEQFF

clone size: many
D gene: TRBD1
J gene: TRBJ1-1
V gene: TRBV6-6
CDR3 DNA: TGTGCCAGCAGGCAGCAGGGGGCTTTGACTGAAGCTTTCTTT
CDR3 protein: CASRQQGALTEAFF

clone size: -
D gene: -
J gene: TRBJ1-5
V gene: TRBV12-3/TRBV12-4
CDR3 DNA: TGTGCCAGCAGCCTTACGTCCGGGGGCAATCAGCCCCAGCATTTT
CDR3 protein: CASSLTSGGNQPQHF

clone size: -
D gene: TRBD2
J gene: TRBJ2-4
V gene: TRBV6-2/TRBV6-3
CDR3 DNA: TGTGCCAGCAGTTACTACGCTGGGACTAGCGATCGAGCCAAAAACATTCAGTACTTC
CDR3 protein: CASSYYAGTSDRAKNIQYF

clone size: many
D gene: -
J gene: TRBJ2-3
V gene: TRBV4-1
CDR3 DNA: TGCGCCAGCAGCCCCTTTGTCGACGATACGCAGTATTTT
CDR3 protein: CASSPFVDDTQYF

clone size: many
D gene: -
J gene: TRBJ1-5
V gene: TRBV2
CDR3 DNA: TGTGCCAGCAGTGGACGGAGCAATCAGCCCCAGCATTTT
CDR3 protein: CASSGRSNQPQHF

clone size: many
D gene: TRBD2
J gene: TRBJ2-1
V gene: TRBV29-1
CDR3 DNA: TGCAGCGTTGAGTGGTGGGAGGGTAGGAACAATGAGCAGTTCTTC
CDR3 protein: CSVEWWEGRNNEQFF

clone size: many
D gene: -
J gene: TRBJ2-5
V gene: TRBV30
CDR3 DNA: TGTGCCTGGACGGCCGGAGGGGAGACCCAGTACTTC
CDR3 protein: CAWTAGGETQYF

clone size: -
D gene: -
J gene: TRBJ2-7
V gene: TRBV24-1
CDR3 DNA: TGTGCCACCAGCCCTACAGGGGGGGGCTACGAGCAGTACTTC
CDR3 protein: CATSPTGGGYEQYF

clone size: many
D gene: TRBD2
J gene: TRBJ2-7
V gene: TRBV29-1
CDR3 DNA: TGCAGCGTTGAAGAGGGGGAGGGCTACGAGCAGTACTTC
CDR3 protein: CSVEEGEGYEQYF

clone size: many
D gene: -
J gene: TRBJ2-5
V gene: TRBV11-2
CDR3 DNA: TGTGCCAGCAGCTTAGTGCTAGGGCAAGAGACCCAGTACTTC
CDR3 protein: CASSLVLGQETQYF

clone size: many
D gene: -
J gene: TRBJ2-6
V gene: TRBV19
CDR3 DNA: TGTGCCAGTAGTATATCCAAGTCTGGGGCCAACGTCCTGACTTTC
CDR3 protein: CASSISKSGANVLTF

clone size: many
D gene: -
J gene: TRBJ2-1
V gene: TRBV28
CDR3 DNA: TGTGCCAGCAGTCCCCGTCCCAATGAGCAGTTCTTC
CDR3 protein: CASSPRPNEQFF

clone size: medium-sized
D gene: TRBD2
J gene: TRBJ2-5
V gene: TRBV28
CDR3 DNA: TGTGCCAGTGGGGGTACTAGCGGGAGATTAGAGACCCAGTACTTC
CDR3 protein: CASGGTSGRLETQYF

clone size: few
D gene: TRBD1
J gene: TRBJ1-2
V gene: TRBV2
CDR3 DNA: TGTGCCAGCAGTGACCGACAGGGATCCTATGGCGACACCTTC
CDR3 protein: CASSDRQGSYGDTF

clone size: many
D gene: -
J gene: TRBJ2-7
V gene: TRBV21-1
CDR3 DNA: TGTGCCAGCAGCAAAATTTGGGACTCCAGCTCCTACGAGCAGTACTTC
CDR3 protein: CASSKIWDSSSYEQYF

clone size: few
D gene: TRBD1
J gene: TRBJ2-5
V gene: TRBV20-1
CDR3 DNA: TGCAGTGCTACGCCGGACAGGGGACGTCAAGAGACCCAGTACTTC
CDR3 protein: CSATPDRGRQETQYF

clone size: many
D gene: -
J gene: TRBJ1-1
V gene: TRBV5-1
CDR3 DNA: TGCGCCAGCAGCTTGGGGAAGAACACTGAAGCTTTCTTT
CDR3 protein: CASSLGKNTEAFF

clone size: many
D gene: -
J gene: TRBJ2-1
V gene: TRBV5-5
CDR3 DNA: TGTGCCAGCAGCTTCCGGGACAACAACTACAATGAGCAGTTCTTC
CDR3 protein: CASSFRDNNYNEQFF

clone size: many
D gene: -
J gene: TRBJ1-2
V gene: TRBV4-1
CDR3 DNA: TGCGCCAGCAGCCAAGAGGGCACCTCCTATGGCTACACCTTC
CDR3 protein: CASSQEGTSYGYTF

clone size: many
D gene: -
J gene: TRBJ2-6
V gene: TRBV3-1
CDR3 DNA: TGTGCCAGCAGCCAACTTACGACGGCAGGTCCCCTCTCTGGGGCCAACGTCCTGACTTTC
CDR3 protein: CASSQLTTAGPLSGANVLTF